This is a list of T cell receptor beta chains from one sample in a study of control samples from healthy donors and cancer patients. The assay was immunoSEQ multiplex PCR, and TCRdb's table has in-frame clones only and misses some. Of roughly 120,000 clones detected, more than 70% appear once; the ten largest clones hold under 2.5%. Sequencing was carried out using blood. The receptors shown here come from a woman aged 70-85 years in good health. The CDR3 runs from the conserved cysteine through the conserved F or W. The order of the fields is clone size, D gene, J gene, V gene, CDR3 protein, CDR3 DNA. The D gene is left open where the match is weak. A clone size is listed for some rows: how often the clone was seen (once, few, many), or a class if it is expanded.

clone_size: -
d_call: -
j_call: TRBJ1-6
v_call: TRBV12-3/TRBV12-4
cdr3_aa: CASSLGVGPLHF
cdr3_nt: TGTGCCAGCAGTTTAGGGGTGGGGCCCCTCCACTTT

clone_size: -
d_call: TRBD1
j_call: TRBJ1-5
v_call: TRBV5-1
cdr3_aa: CASSLTGDNQPQHF
cdr3_nt: TGCGCCAGCAGCTTGACAGGGGATAATCAGCCCCAGCATTTT

clone_size: -
d_call: -
j_call: TRBJ1-6
v_call: TRBV11-1
cdr3_aa: CASSLYMGNSPLHF
cdr3_nt: TGTGCCAGCAGCTTATATATGGGTAATTCACCCCTCCACTTT

clone_size: -
d_call: -
j_call: TRBJ1-1
v_call: TRBV27
cdr3_aa: CASSFLGRGPTEAFF
cdr3_nt: TGTGCCAGCAGTTTTCTGGGGAGGGGACCGACTGAAGCTTTCTTT

clone_size: -
d_call: TRBD1
j_call: TRBJ1-5
v_call: TRBV5-6
cdr3_aa: CASSSVTGGSNQPQHF
cdr3_nt: TGTGCCAGCAGCTCGGTCACAGGGGGAAGCAATCAGCCCCAGCATTTT

clone_size: few
d_call: TRBD1
j_call: TRBJ1-6
v_call: TRBV4-3
cdr3_aa: CASSHDPPGQGWSPLHF
cdr3_nt: TGCGCCAGCAGCCATGACCCCCCGGGACAGGGGTGGTCACCCCTCCACTTT

clone_size: -
d_call: -
j_call: TRBJ1-1
v_call: TRBV18
cdr3_aa: CASRGDTEAFF
cdr3_nt: TGTGCCAGCCGAGGGGACACTGAAGCTTTCTTT

clone_size: -
d_call: TRBD1
j_call: TRBJ2-1
v_call: TRBV7-9
cdr3_aa: CASSDPGTGNEQFF
cdr3_nt: TGTGCCAGCAGCGACCCCGGGACAGGCAATGAGCAGTTCTTC

clone_size: -
d_call: -
j_call: TRBJ1-1
v_call: TRBV7-6
cdr3_aa: CASSLAPGPRTEAFF
cdr3_nt: TGTGCCAGCAGCTTAGCTCCTGGACCTCGCACTGAAGCTTTCTTT

clone_size: -
d_call: -
j_call: TRBJ1-5
v_call: TRBV11-2
cdr3_aa: CASSTDSPNQPQHF
cdr3_nt: TGTGCCAGCAGCACGGACAGTCCGAATCAGCCCCAGCATTTT

clone_size: -
d_call: -
j_call: TRBJ2-7
v_call: TRBV6-5
cdr3_aa: CASKKPGANDEQYF
cdr3_nt: TGTGCCAGCAAAAAACCCGGGGCGAACGACGAGCAGTACTTC

clone_size: -
d_call: -
j_call: TRBJ2-5
v_call: TRBV15
cdr3_aa: CATSRTRRETQYF
cdr3_nt: TGTGCCACCAGCCGAACTAGAAGGGAGACCCAGTACTTC

clone_size: once
d_call: -
j_call: TRBJ1-5
v_call: TRBV21-1
cdr3_aa: CASSSRDINQPQHF
cdr3_nt: TGTGCCAGCAGCAGCCGGGACATTAATCAGCCCCAGCATTTT

clone_size: once
d_call: -
j_call: TRBJ1-1
v_call: TRBV9
cdr3_aa: CASSQFLNTEAFF
cdr3_nt: TGTGCCAGCTCCCAGTTCTTGAACACTGAAGCTTTCTTT

clone_size: -
d_call: -
j_call: TRBJ1-1
v_call: TRBV6-4
cdr3_aa: CASICGGNLASEAFF
cdr3_nt: TGTGCCAGCATTTGCGGGGGGAATTTGGCTTCTGAAGCTTTCTTT

clone_size: -
d_call: -
j_call: TRBJ1-1
v_call: TRBV12-5
cdr3_aa: CASGAGIGLNTEAFF
cdr3_nt: TGTGCTAGTGGTGCAGGGATAGGTTTGAACACTGAAGCTTTCTTT

clone_size: -
d_call: -
j_call: TRBJ2-7
v_call: TRBV29-1
cdr3_aa: CSVGQAHEQYF
cdr3_nt: TGCAGCGTTGGACAGGCTCACGAGCAGTACTTC

clone_size: -
d_call: -
j_call: TRBJ2-3
v_call: TRBV5-1
cdr3_aa: CASSSGGNTQYF
cdr3_nt: TGCGCCAGCAGCTCAGGGGGGAATACGCAGTATTTT

clone_size: -
d_call: -
j_call: TRBJ1-1
v_call: TRBV19
cdr3_aa: CASSLQPNTEAFF
cdr3_nt: TGTGCCAGTAGTCTCCAGCCTAACACTGAAGCTTTCTTT

clone_size: -
d_call: TRBD2
j_call: TRBJ2-3
v_call: TRBV5-1
cdr3_aa: CASTRWGGGTDTQYF
cdr3_nt: TGCGCCAGCACGAGATGGGGGGGAGGCACAGATACGCAGTATTTT

clone_size: few
d_call: -
j_call: TRBJ2-3
v_call: TRBV15
cdr3_aa: CATSRGVVPSTDTQYF
cdr3_nt: TGTGCCACCAGCAGAGGGGTGGTCCCTAGCACAGATACGCAGTATTTT

clone_size: -
d_call: -
j_call: TRBJ1-2
v_call: TRBV19
cdr3_aa: CASSIQGTVGYTF
cdr3_nt: TGTGCCAGTAGTATACAGGGTACGGTGGGCTACACCTTC

clone_size: -
d_call: -
j_call: TRBJ2-3
v_call: TRBV2
cdr3_aa: CASSEGLSRSGWGTDTQYF
cdr3_nt: TGTGCCAGCAGTGAGGGTCTTTCAAGGTCCGGGTGGGGCACAGATACGCAGTATTTT

clone_size: -
d_call: -
j_call: TRBJ1-1
v_call: TRBV7-9
cdr3_aa: CASSWGENTEAFF
cdr3_nt: TGCGCCAGCAGCTGGGGTGAGAACACTGAAGCTTTCTTT

clone_size: -
d_call: TRBD1
j_call: TRBJ2-3
v_call: TRBV5-1
cdr3_aa: CASSSRTGTGTDTQYF
cdr3_nt: TGCGCCAGCAGCTCCCGGACAGGGACGGGCACAGATACGCAGTATTTT

clone_size: few
d_call: -
j_call: TRBJ1-4
v_call: TRBV6-6
cdr3_aa: CASGRGSGTFNEKLFF
cdr3_nt: TGTGCCAGCGGACGGGGCTCTGGGACCTTTAATGAAAAACTGTTTTTT

clone_size: -
d_call: -
j_call: TRBJ1-1
v_call: TRBV7-2
cdr3_aa: CASSLAGHMNTEAFF
cdr3_nt: TGTGCCAGCAGCTTAGCCGGACACATGAACACTGAAGCTTTCTTT

clone_size: -
d_call: -
j_call: TRBJ1-1
v_call: TRBV7-8
cdr3_aa: CASSQSGTEAFF
cdr3_nt: TGTGCCAGCAGCCAGAGTGGCACTGAAGCTTTCTTT

clone_size: -
d_call: -
j_call: TRBJ2-6
v_call: TRBV5-1
cdr3_aa: CASSSGSSGANVLTF
cdr3_nt: TGCGCCAGCAGCTCCGGGTCCTCTGGGGCCAACGTCCTGACTTTC

clone_size: -
d_call: TRBD1
j_call: TRBJ2-5
v_call: TRBV5-4
cdr3_aa: CASSKGTGVQETQYF
cdr3_nt: TGTGCCAGCAGCAAAGGGACAGGGGTACAAGAGACCCAGTACTTC

clone_size: -
d_call: -
j_call: TRBJ2-2
v_call: TRBV6-5
cdr3_aa: CASSSTHRVDTGELFF
cdr3_nt: TGTGCCAGCAGTTCGACCCATAGGGTGGACACCGGGGAGCTGTTTTTT

clone_size: -
d_call: TRBD1
j_call: TRBJ2-3
v_call: TRBV24-1
cdr3_aa: CATKPTSGQSTDTQYF
cdr3_nt: TGTGCCACCAAACCGACTTCGGGACAGAGCACAGATACGCAGTATTTT

clone_size: -
d_call: -
j_call: TRBJ1-1
v_call: TRBV18
cdr3_aa: CASSPPKKSTFNTEAFF
cdr3_nt: TGTGCCAGCTCACCACCGAAGAAAAGTACCTTTAACACTGAAGCTTTCTTT

clone_size: -
d_call: -
j_call: TRBJ1-6
v_call: TRBV27
cdr3_aa: CASSTPGQSSYNSPLHF
cdr3_nt: TGTGCCAGCAGTACCCCCGGACAGAGCTCCTATAATTCACCCCTCCACTTT

clone_size: once
d_call: -
j_call: TRBJ2-7
v_call: TRBV27
cdr3_aa: CASGRGMDYEQYF
cdr3_nt: TGTGCCAGCGGGCGGGGTATGGACTACGAGCAGTACTTC

clone_size: once
d_call: TRBD1
j_call: TRBJ1-4
v_call: TRBV6-6
cdr3_aa: CASSISGTENEKLFF
cdr3_nt: TGTGCCAGCAGTATCTCCGGGACAGAGAATGAAAAACTGTTTTTT